This T cell receptor (beta chain) was recorded in a study of shared clonotypes between healthy human individuals. With 2 bases removed from V and 0 bases from J, the gap between germline ends came to 10 bases. The CDR3 contains 16 residues. The germline V gene has CDR1 MDHEN and CDR2 SYDVKM. CD4+ cell separation produced CD45RA+ naive and CD45RA-negative memory subsets. Researchers ran the assay at a deep level. Method: immunoSEQ multiplex PCR; TCRdb's copy keeps in-frame clones and lacks some. The sample holds some 1.5 million clones; roughly 96% are singletons and the top ten take 1.2%. The study, taken as a whole, reports: Limitation of the genetic and exposure-history diversity represented came from the few donors.

Concerning this clone itself: Its antigen is undetermined.

What was sequenced was naive CD4+ T cells sorted from blood. Subset reported: CD45RA+ positively selected. The sequence derives from a young man in good health. This chain links TRBV28 with TRBJ2-2; D is undetermined. The CDR3, as DNA: TGTGCCAGCAGTTTACTATTAGGTGCGAACACCGGGGAGCTGTTTTTT. Its protein is CASSLLLGANTGELFF.